This T cell receptor (beta chain) was observed in a study of blood T cell repertoires in COVID-19. Overall study: T cells, B-cell-depleted T cells, or PBMCs supplied cDNA or gDNA.

Profiling relied on immunoSEQ multiplex PCR, and the TCRdb table lists in-frame clones only, not all of them. The sample carries just over 300,000 clones, about nine tenths recorded once. Individuals aged 18 to 89 years were recruited from 24 US areas. Self-reported history from a screening survey and questionnaire set each donor's cohort. Germline CDR1 SEHNR, CDR2 FQNEAQ (reference sequence). The ends were cut back, 5 bases at V and 2 bases at J, with 18 bases in the middle. The CDR3 has 16 amino acids. This receptor was identified in a man aged 25-45 years who had recovered from COVID-19. Material: PBMCs or T cells enriched from blood (not recorded which). The rearrangement joins TRBV7-9 to TRBJ2-5; D perhaps matches TRBD1 (6 bases). This chain's CDR3 is CASSTPYTTGQETQYF. CDR3 sequence (DNA): TGTGCCAGCAGCACTCCCTATACGACAGGACAAGAGACCCAGTACTTC.